This T cell receptor beta chain stems from a study of cytomegalovirus exposure and HLA in healthy donors. Comment on this clone: Its antigen is not known.

Findings and caveats of the study: Among TCR beta chains, those listed as cytomegalovirus-associated numbered fewer than 200. Within the data, a cluster of highly shared sequence variants was likely a sequencing artifact.

The germline V and J ends were trimmed by 5 bases and 6 bases, with 8 bases remaining between them. Per germline, CDR1 SEHNR and CDR2 FQNEAQ (reference sequence). The CDR3 has 12 amino acids. Amplification used 60 Vbeta primers and 13 Jbeta primers. The method was immunoSEQ multiplex PCR; TCRdb's version includes in-frame clones alone and lacks a portion of them. The sample consists of about 190,000 clones, roughly 79% of them appearing once. This chain connects TRBV7-9 to TRBJ1-5, with no clear D. The clonotype was recovered from a woman aged 18 to 35 in good health and CMV-seronegative. The specimen was PBMCs. The DNA of the CDR3 is TGTGCCAGCAGCCCTAGCGGTCAGCCCCAGCATTTT. Encoded protein: CASSPSGQPQHF.